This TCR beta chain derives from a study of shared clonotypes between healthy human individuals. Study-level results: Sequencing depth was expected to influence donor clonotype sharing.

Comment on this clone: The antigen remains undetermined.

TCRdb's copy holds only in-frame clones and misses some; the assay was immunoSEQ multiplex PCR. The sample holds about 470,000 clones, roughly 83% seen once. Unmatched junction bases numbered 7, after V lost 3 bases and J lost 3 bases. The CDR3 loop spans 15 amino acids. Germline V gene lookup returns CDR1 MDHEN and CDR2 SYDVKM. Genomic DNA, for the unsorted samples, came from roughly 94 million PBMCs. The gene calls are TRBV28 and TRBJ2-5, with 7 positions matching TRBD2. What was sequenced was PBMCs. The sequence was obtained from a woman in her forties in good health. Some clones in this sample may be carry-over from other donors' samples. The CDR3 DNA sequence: TGTGCCAGCAGTTTGGCGGGAGCCCAAGAAGAGACCCAGTACTTC. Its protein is CASSLAGAQEETQYF.